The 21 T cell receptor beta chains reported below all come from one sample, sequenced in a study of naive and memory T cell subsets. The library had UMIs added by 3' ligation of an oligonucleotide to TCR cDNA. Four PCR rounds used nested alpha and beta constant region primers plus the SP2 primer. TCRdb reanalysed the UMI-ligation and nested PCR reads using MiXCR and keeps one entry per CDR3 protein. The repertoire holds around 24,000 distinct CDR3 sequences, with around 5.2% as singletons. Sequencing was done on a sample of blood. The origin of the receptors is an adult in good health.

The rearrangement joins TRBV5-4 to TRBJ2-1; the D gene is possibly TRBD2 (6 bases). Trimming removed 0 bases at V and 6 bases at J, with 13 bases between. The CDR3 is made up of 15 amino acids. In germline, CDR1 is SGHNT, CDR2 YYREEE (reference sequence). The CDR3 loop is CASSLAAGTLNEQFF. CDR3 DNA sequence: TGTGCCAGCAGCTTGGCAGCGGGTACCCTCAATGAGCAGTTCTTC. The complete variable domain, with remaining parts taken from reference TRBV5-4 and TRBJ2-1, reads ETGVTQSPTHLIKTRGQQVTLRCSSQSGHNTVSWYQQALGQGPQFIFQYYREEENGRGNFPPRFSGLQFPNYSSELNVNALELDDSALYLCASSLAAGTLNEQFFGPGTRLTVL.

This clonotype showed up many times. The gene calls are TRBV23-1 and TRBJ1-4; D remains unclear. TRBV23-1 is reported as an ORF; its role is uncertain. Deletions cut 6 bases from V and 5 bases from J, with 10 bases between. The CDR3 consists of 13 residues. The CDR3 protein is CASRGDRNEKLFF. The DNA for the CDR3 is TGCGCCAGCAGAGGTGATCGGAATGAAAAACTGTTTTTT.

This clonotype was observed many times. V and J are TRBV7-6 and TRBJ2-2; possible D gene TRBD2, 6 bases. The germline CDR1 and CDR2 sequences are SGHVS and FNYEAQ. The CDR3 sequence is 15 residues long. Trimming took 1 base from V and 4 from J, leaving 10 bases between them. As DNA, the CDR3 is TGTGCCAGCAGCTTAGGACTAGGAGGCACCGGGGAGCTGTTTTTT. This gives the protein CASSLGLGGTGELFF.

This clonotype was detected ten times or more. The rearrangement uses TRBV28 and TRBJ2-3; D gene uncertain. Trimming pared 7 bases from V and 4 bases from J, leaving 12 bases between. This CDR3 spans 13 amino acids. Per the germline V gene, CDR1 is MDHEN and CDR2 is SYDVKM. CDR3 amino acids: CASTRSPPDTQYF. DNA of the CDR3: TGTGCCAGCACCCGAAGCCCGCCAGATACGCAGTATTTT.

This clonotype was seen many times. CDR3 amino acids: CASSLNGRPGAEAFF. The CDR3 bases are TGTGCCAGCAGTTTAAACGGCAGACCGGGGGCTGAAGCTTTCTTT. V gene TRBV28 combines with J gene TRBJ1-1, with D maybe TRBD1 (5 bases). The CDR3 runs to 15 residues. The V gene's germline CDR1 is MDHEN and CDR2 SYDVKM. The V end was cut by 2 bases, the J end by 6 bases, with 16 bases between.

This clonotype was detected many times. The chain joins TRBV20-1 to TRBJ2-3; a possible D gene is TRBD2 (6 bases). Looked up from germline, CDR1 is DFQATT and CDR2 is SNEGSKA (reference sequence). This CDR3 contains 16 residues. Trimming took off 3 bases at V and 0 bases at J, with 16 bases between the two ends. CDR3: CSARYRDWISTDTQYF. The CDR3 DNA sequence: TGCAGTGCTAGGTATCGGGACTGGATTAGCACAGATACGCAGTATTTT.

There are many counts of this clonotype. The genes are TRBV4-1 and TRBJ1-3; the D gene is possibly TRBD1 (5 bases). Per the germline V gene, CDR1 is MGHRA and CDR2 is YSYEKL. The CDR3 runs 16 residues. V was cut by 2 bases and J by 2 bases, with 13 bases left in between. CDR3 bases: TGCGCCAGCAGCCAAAGGGACGCAAGCGCTGGAAACACCATATATTTT. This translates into CASSQRDASAGNTIYF.

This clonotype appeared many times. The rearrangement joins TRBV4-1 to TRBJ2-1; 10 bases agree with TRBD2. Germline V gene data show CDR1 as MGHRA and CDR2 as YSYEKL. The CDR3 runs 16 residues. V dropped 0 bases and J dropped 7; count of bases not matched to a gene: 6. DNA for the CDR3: TGCGCCAGCAGCCAAGAATCAGCGGGAGGGGTGAATGAGCAGTTCTTC. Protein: CASSQESAGGVNEQFF.

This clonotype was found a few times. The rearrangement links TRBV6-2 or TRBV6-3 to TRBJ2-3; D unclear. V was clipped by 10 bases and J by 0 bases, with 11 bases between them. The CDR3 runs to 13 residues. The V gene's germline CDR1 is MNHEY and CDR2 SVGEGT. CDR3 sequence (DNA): TGTGCCACCGAATTCGACAGCACAGATACGCAGTATTTT. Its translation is CATEFDSTDTQYF.

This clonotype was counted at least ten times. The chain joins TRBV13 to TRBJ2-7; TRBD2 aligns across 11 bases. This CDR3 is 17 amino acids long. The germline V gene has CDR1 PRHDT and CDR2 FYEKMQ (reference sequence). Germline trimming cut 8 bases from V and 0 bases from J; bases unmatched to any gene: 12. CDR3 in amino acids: CASSTGGLAVSSYEQYF. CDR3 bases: TGTGCCAGCTCCACCGGGGGACTAGCGGTCAGCTCCTACGAGCAGTACTTC. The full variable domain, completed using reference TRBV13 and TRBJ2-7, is AAGVIQSPRHLIKEKRETATLKCYPIPRHDTVYWYQQGPGQDPQFLISFYEKMQSDKGSIPDRFSAQQFSDYHSELNMSSLELGDSALYFCASSTGGLAVSSYEQYFGPGTRLTVT.

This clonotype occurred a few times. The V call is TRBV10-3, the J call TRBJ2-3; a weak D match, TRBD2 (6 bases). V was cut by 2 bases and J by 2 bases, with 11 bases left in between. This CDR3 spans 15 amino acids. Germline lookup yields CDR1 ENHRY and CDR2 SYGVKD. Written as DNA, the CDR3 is TGTGCCATCAGTGAGGAGGCGGGGATCACAGATACGCAGTATTTT. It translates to CAISEEAGITDTQYF.

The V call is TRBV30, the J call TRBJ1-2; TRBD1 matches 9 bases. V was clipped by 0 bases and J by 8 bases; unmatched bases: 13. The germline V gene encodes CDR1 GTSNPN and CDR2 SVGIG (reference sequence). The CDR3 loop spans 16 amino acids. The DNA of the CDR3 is TGTGCCTGGAGTGTGGGGGGGGGACAGGGCTATGTGGGCTACACCTTC. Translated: CAWSVGGGQGYVGYTF.

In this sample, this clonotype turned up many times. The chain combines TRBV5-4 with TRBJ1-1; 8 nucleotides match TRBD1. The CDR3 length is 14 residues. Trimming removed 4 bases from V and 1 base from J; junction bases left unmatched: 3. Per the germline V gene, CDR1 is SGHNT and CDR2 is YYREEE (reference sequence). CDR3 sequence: CASSKGQGNTEAFF. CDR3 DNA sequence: TGTGCCAGCAGCAAAGGACAGGGGAACACTGAAGCTTTCTTT.

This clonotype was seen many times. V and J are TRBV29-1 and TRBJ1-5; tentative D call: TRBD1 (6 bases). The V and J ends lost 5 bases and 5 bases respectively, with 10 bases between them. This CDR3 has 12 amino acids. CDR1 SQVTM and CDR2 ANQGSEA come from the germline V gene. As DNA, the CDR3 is TGCAGCGTTTCCAACAGGGATCAGCCCCAGCATTTT. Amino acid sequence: CSVSNRDQPQHF.

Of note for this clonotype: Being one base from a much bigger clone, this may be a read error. In DNA, the CDR3 is TGCAGCGGGACGGGGGAGAAGACGGGGGGTAACAATGAGCAGTTCTTC. Translating gives CSGTGEKTGGNNEQFF. The genes are TRBV29-1 and TRBJ2-1, with TRBD2 matching 7 bases. Per germline, CDR1 SQVTM and CDR2 ANQGSEA. V dropped 7 bases and J dropped 5; count of bases not matched to a gene: 17. The CDR3 sequence is 16 residues long.

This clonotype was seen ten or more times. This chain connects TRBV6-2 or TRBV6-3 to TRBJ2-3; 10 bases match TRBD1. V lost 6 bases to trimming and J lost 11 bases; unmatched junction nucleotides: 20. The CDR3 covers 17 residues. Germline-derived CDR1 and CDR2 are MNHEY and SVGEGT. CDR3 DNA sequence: TGTGCCAGCAGAAAAACTCCGGGACAGGGGCCGAACCTGGGGCAGTATTTT. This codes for CASRKTPGQGPNLGQYF.

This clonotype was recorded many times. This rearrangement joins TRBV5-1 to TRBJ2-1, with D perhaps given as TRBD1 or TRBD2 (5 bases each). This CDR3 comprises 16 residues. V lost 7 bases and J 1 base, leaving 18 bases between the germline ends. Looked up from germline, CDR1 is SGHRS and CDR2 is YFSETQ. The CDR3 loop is CASQLTGSGSYNEQFF. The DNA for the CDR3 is TGCGCCAGCCAGCTTACAGGTTCGGGGTCCTACAATGAGCAGTTCTTC. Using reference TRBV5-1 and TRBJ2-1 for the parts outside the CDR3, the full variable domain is KAGVTQTPRYLIKTRGQQVTLSCSPISGHRSVSWYQQTPGQGLQFLFEYFSETQRNKGNFPGRFSGRQFSNSRSEMNVSTLELGDSALYLCASQLTGSGSYNEQFFGPGTRLTVL.

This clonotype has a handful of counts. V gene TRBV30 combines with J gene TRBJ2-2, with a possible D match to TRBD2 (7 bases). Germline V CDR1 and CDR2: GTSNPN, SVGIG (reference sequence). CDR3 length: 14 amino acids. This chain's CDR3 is CARGLRMSSGELFF. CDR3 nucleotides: TGTGCGCGGGGGCTCCGAATGAGCAGCGGGGAGCTGTTTTTT.

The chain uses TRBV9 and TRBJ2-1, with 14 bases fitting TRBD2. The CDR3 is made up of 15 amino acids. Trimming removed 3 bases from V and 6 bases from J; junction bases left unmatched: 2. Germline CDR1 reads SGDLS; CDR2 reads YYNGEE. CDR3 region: CASSAGTSGSNEQFF. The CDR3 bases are TGTGCCAGCAGCGCGGGGACTAGCGGGAGCAATGAGCAGTTCTTC. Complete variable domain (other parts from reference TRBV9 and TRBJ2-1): DSGVTQTPKHLITATGQRVTLRCSPRSGDLSVYWYQQSLDQGLQFLIQYYNGEERAKGNILERFSAQQFPDLHSELNLSSLELGDSALYFCASSAGTSGSNEQFFGPGTRLTVL.

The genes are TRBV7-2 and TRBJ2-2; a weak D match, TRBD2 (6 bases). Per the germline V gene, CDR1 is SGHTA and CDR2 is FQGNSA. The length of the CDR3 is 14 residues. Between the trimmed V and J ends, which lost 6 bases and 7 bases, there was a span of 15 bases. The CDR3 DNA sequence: TGTGCCAGCAGGAAAGCAGCGGGCGGCGGGGAGCTGTTTTTT. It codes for CASRKAAGGGELFF.

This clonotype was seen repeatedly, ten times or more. Here the CDR3 DNA reads TGTGCCAGCAGTTTTGGAGGGTCCGAGCAGTACTTC. This encodes CASSFGGSEQYF. The V gene is TRBV27, the J gene TRBJ2-7; the D gene is possibly TRBD2 (6 bases). The CDR3 has 12 residues. Trimming removed 3 bases from V and 6 bases from J, with 9 bases in between. Germline CDR1 and CDR2: MNHEY and SMNVEV (reference sequence).